One and the same sample provided the 6 T cell receptor beta chains below, sequenced in a study of T cell responses to AZD1222 COVID-19 vaccine. Clones were sequenced by immunoSEQ multiplex PCR, and TCRdb holds only the in-frame ones, with some missing. The table lists more than 15,000 clones, about 80% of them singletons. Material: peripheral blood, obtained 28 days after the second AZD1222 dose. These receptors were obtained from an adult who received the AZD1222 COVID-19 vaccine.

The chain is built from TRBV13 and TRBJ2-5; D gene uncertain. Germline loops: CDR1 PRHDT, CDR2 FYEKMQ (reference sequence). The ends were cut back, 1 base at V and 2 bases at J, with 8 bases in the middle. The CDR3 consists of 14 residues. Here the CDR3 DNA reads TGTGCCAGCAGCTTAGTCACAGAGCAAGAGACCCAGTACTTC. It translates to CASSLVTEQETQYF.

V gene TRBV11-2 combines with J gene TRBJ2-1; a weak D match, TRBD2 (5 bases). The CDR3 has 12 residues. Trimming took 1 base from V and 10 from J, leaving 8 bases between them. CDR1 is SGHAT and CDR2 is FQNNGV in the germline V gene. The CDR3 loop is CASSLVSVEQFF. In nucleotides, the CDR3 is TGTGCCAGCAGCTTAGTTAGCGTGGAGCAGTTCTTC.

The chain uses TRBV9 and TRBJ1-5; maybe TRBD1 (5 bases). The CDR3 is made up of 13 amino acids. Trimming took off 0 bases at V and 9 bases at J, with 10 bases between the two ends. In germline, CDR1 is SGDLS, CDR2 YYNGEE. CDR3 loop: CASSVGTGGPQHF. CDR3 DNA sequence: TGTGCCAGCAGCGTAGGAACAGGTGGGCCCCAGCATTTT.

The chain combines TRBV6-5 with TRBJ1-5; 8 positions match TRBD1. This CDR3 region has 14 residues. Germline CDR1 is MNHEY and CDR2 is SVGAGI. The junction had 10 bases not matched to a gene; V was cut back by 4 bases and J by 11 bases. The CDR3 reads CASSSGQGVRSQHF. DNA of the CDR3: TGTGCCAGCAGTTCTGGACAGGGAGTACGGTCCCAGCATTTT.

The CDR3 is CASSLFKGSYGYTF. In DNA, the CDR3 is TGTGCCAGCAGCTTGTTTAAAGGAAGCTATGGCTACACCTTC. V gene TRBV5-6 combines with J gene TRBJ1-2; D is unclear. The germline V gene has CDR1 SGHDT and CDR2 YYEEEE. Deletions cut 1 base from V and 4 bases from J, with 11 bases between. The CDR3 extends over 14 amino acids.

The chain recombines TRBV3-1 (or the pseudogene TRBV3-2) with TRBJ2-1, with D possibly TRBD1 on 5 matching bases. CDR3 size: 21 residues. Trimming took 2 bases from V and 4 from J, leaving 30 bases between them. In germline, CDR1 is LGHDT, CDR2 YNNKEL (reference sequence). CDR3 residues: CASSQLGSFSTSRVRYNEQFF. The CDR3 bases are TGTGCCAGCAGCCAACTCGGGTCCTTCAGCACCTCCAGGGTGAGGTACAATGAGCAGTTCTTC.